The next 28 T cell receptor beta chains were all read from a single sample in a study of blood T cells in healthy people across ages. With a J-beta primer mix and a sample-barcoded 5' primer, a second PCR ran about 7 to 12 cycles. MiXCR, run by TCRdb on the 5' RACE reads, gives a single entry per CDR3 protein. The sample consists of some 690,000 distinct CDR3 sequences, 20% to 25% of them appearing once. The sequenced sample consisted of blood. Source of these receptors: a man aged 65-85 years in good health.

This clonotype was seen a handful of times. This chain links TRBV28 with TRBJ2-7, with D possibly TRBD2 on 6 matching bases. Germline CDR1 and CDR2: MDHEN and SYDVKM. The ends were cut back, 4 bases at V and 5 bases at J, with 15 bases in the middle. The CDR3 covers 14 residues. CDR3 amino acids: CASSSPGGVHEQYF. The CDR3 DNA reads TGTGCCAGCAGTTCACCAGGCGGGGTCCACGAGCAGTACTTC.

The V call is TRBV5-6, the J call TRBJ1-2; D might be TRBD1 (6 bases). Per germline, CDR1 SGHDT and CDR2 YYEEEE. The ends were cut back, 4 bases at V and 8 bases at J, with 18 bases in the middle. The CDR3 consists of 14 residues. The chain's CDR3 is CASSLTGHGEGYTF. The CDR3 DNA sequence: TGTGCCAGCAGCCTTACAGGGCACGGGGAGGGCTACACCTTC.

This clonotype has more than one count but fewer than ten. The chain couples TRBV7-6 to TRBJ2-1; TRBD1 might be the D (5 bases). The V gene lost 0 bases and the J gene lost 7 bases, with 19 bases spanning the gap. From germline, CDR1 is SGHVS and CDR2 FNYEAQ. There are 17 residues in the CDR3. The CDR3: CASSLARQGSIGNEQFF. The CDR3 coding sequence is TGTGCCAGCAGCTTAGCGCGTCAGGGATCGATTGGTAATGAGCAGTTCTTC.

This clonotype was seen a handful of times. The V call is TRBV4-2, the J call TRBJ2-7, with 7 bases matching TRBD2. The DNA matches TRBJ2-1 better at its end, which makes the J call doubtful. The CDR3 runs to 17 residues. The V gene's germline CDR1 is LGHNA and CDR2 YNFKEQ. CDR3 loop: CASSPVGGSGEYNEQFF. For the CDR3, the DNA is TGTGCCAGCAGCCCAGTGGGGGGGAGCGGGGAATACAATGAGCAGTTCTTC.

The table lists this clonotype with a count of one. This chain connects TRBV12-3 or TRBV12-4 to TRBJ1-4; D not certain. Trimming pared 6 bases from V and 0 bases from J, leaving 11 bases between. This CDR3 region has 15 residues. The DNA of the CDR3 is TGTGCCAGCAGCCGGGGATTTTCAACTAATGAAAAACTGTTTTTT. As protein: CASSRGFSTNEKLFF.

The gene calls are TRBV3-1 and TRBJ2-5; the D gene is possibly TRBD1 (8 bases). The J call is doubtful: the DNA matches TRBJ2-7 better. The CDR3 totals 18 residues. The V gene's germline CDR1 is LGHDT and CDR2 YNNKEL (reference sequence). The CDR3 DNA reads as TGTGCCAGCAGCCAAGGTCTCCTCTTAGGACAGGGAGGGTACGAGCAGTACTTC. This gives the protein CASSQGLLLGQGGYEQYF.

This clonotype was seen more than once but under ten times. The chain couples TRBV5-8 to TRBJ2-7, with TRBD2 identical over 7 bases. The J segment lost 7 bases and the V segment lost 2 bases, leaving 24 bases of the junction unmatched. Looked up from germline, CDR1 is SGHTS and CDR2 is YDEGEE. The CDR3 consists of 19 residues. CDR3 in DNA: TGTGCCAGCAGCTTAAATCAGTTTTTCGGACTAGTGCGCGCAGGGGAGCAGTACTTC. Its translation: CASSLNQFFGLVRAGEQYF.

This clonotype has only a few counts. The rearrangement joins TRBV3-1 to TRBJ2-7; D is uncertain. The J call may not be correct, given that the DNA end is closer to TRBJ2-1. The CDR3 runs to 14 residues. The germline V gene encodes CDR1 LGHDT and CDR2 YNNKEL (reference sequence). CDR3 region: CASSLLGQVNEQFF. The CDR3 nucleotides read TGTGCCAGCAGCCTTTTAGGCCAGGTCAATGAGCAGTTCTTC.

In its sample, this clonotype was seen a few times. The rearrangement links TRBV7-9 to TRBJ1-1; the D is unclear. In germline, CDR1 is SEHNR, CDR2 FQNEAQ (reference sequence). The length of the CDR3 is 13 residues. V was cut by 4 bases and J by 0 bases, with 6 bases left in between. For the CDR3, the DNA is TGTGCCAGCAGCTCCGATATGAACACTGAAGCTTTCTTT. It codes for CASSSDMNTEAFF.

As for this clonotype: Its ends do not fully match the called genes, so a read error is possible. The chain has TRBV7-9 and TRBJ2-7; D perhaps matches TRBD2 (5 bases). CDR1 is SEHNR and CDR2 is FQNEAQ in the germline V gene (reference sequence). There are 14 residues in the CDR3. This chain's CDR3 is CASSTVSAHYEQCF. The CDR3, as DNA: TGTGCCAGCAGCACCGTTAGCGCCCACTACGAGCAGTGCTTC.

The CDR3 spells CASSFWTNHNEQFF. As DNA, the CDR3 is TGTGCCAGCAGCTTTTGGACTAACCACAATGAGCAGTTCTTC. The J gene is TRBJ2-1, the V gene TRBV5-5; a weak D match, TRBD2 (6 bases). The CDR3 spans 14 residues. Germline V gives CDR1 SGHKS, CDR2 YYEKEE (reference sequence). Trimming stripped 2 bases from V and 5 bases from J, with 11 bases between.

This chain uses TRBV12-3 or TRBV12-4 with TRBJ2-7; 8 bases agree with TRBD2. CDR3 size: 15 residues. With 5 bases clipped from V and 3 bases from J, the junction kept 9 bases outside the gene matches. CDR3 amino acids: CASSPTRGGIYEQYF. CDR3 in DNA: TGTGCCAGCAGTCCGACCCGGGGGGGCATCTACGAGCAGTACTTC.

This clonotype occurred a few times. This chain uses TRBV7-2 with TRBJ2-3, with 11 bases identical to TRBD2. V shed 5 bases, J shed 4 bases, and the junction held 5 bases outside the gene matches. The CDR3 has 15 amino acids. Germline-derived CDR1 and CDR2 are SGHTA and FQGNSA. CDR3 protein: CASSLIAGGPDTQYF. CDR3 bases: TGTGCCAGCAGCCTTATAGCGGGAGGGCCAGATACGCAGTATTTT.

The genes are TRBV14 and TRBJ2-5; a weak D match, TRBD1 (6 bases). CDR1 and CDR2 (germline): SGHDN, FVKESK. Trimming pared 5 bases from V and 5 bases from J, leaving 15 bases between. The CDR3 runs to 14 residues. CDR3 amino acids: CASSAGQRLETQYF. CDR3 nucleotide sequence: TGTGCCAGCAGCGCCGGACAGCGCTTGGAGACCCAGTACTTC.

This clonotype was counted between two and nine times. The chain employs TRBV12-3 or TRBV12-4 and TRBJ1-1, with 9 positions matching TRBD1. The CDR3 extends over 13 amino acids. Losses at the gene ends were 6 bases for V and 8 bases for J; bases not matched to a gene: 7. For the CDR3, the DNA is TGTGCCAGCAGGGGTCGGACAGGGGAAGAAGCTTTCTTT. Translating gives CASRGRTGEEAFF.

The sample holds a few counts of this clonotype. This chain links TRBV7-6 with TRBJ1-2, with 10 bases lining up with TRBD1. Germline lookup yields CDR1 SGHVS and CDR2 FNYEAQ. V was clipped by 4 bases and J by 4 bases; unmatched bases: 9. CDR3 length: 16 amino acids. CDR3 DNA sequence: TGTGCCAGCAGCTCTCAGACAGGGGGCCTAACCTATGGCTACACCTTC. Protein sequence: CASSSQTGGLTYGYTF.

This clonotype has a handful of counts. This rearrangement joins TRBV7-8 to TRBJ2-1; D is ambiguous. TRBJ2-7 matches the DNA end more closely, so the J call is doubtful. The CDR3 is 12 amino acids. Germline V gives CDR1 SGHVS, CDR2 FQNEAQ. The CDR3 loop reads CASSHTTGEQYV. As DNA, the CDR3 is TGTGCCAGCAGCCACACTACGGGCGAGCAGTACGTC.

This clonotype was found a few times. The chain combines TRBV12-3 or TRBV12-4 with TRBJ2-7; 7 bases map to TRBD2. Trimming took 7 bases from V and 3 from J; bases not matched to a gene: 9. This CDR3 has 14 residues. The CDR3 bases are TGTGCCAGCATGGGGAGGGGCGCCGACTACGAGCAGTACTTC. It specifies CASMGRGADYEQYF.

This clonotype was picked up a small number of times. The CDR3 bases are TGTGCCAGCAGCCAAGTTCAACAAAACATTCAGTACTTC. It codes for CASSQVQQNIQYF. J is TRBJ2-4 and V is TRBV3-1; D is undetermined. The CDR3 has 13 amino acids. Trimming left V 1 base short and J 5 bases short, with 6 bases between. Germline loops: CDR1 LGHDT, CDR2 YNNKEL (reference sequence).

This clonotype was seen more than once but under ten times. CDR3 region: CASTRTGRADTQYF. The CDR3 nucleotides read TGTGCCAGTACTAGGACAGGGAGGGCAGATACGCAGTATTTT. The V call is TRBV19, the J call TRBJ2-3; tentative D call: TRBD1 (8 bases). This CDR3 region has 14 residues. The germline gives CDR1 LNHDA, CDR2 SQIVND (reference sequence). Trimming cost V 7 bases and J 4 bases, with 15 bases left between them.

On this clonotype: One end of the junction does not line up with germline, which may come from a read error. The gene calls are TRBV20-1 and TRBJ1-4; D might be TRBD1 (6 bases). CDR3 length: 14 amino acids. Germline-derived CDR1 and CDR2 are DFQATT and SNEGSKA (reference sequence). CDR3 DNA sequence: TGCGGTGCTAGCAACCCAAAGGGGGGTGAAAAACTGTTTTTT. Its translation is CGASNPKGGEKLFF.

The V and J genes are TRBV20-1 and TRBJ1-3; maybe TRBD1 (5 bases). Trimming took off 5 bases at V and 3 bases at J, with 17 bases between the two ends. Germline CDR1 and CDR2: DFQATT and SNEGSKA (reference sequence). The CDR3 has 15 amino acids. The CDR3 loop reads CSAGMGGSDGNTIYF. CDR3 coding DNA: TGCAGTGCTGGAATGGGGGGGAGCGATGGAAACACCATATATTTT.

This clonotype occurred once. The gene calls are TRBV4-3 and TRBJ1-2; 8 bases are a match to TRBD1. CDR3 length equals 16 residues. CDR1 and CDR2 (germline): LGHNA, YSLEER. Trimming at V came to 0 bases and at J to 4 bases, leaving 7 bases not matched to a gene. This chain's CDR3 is CASSQETGERSYGYTF. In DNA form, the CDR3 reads TGCGCCAGCAGCCAAGAGACAGGGGAACGAAGCTATGGCTACACCTTC.

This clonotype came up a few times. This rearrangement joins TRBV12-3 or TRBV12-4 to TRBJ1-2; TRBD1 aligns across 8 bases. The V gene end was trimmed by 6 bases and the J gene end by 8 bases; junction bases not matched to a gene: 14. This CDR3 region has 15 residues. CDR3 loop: CASSPTRGQSLGYTF. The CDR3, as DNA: TGTGCCAGCAGCCCCACCAGGGGGCAATCGTTAGGCTACACCTTC.

Written as DNA, the CDR3 is TGCAGCGTTGAGCGGACTAGAGGGTCCACAGATACGCAGTATTTT. Encoded protein: CSVERTRGSTDTQYF. V is TRBV29-1 and J is TRBJ2-3; 7 positions agree with TRBD2. The junction had 8 bases not matched to a gene; V was cut back by 3 bases and J by 2 bases. Germline V gene lookup returns CDR1 SQVTM and CDR2 ANQGSEA. This CDR3 is 15 amino acids long.

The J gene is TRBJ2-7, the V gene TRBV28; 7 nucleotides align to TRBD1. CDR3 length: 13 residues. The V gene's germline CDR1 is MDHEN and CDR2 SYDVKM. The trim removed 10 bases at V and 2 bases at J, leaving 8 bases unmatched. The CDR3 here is CATAGTAPYEQYF. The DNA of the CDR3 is TGTGCCACCGCCGGGACAGCTCCCTACGAGCAGTACTTC.

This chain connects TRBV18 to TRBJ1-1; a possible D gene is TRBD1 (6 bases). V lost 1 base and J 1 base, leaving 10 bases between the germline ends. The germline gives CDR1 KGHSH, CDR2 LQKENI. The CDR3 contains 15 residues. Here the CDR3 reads CASSPQGGENTEAFF. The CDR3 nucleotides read TGTGCCAGCTCACCACAAGGGGGGGAGAACACTGAAGCTTTCTTT.

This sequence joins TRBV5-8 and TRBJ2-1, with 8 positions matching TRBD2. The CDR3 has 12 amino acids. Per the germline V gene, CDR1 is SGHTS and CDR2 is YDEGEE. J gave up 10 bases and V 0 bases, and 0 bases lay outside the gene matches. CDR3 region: CASSLGLAEQFF. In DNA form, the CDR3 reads TGTGCCAGCAGCTTGGGACTAGCGGAGCAGTTCTTC.